The 23 T cell receptor beta chains listed next were all sequenced from one sample in a study of blood T cells in healthy people across ages. The use of a sample-barcoded 5' primer and a J-beta primer mix characterized a second PCR of about 6 to 11 cycles. In TCRdb, the 5' RACE reads were re-called with MiXCR into one record per CDR3 protein. The profile shows roughly 1,500,000 distinct CDR3 sequences, roughly 32% of them singletons. Specimen: blood. These receptor sequences come from a woman between 25 and 40 years old in good health.

This clonotype was found a few times. This chain joins TRBV7-9 and TRBJ2-1; 11 bases map to TRBD2. V lost 6 bases, J lost 8 bases, and 12 bases stayed unmatched. The CDR3 sequence is 16 residues long. Germline CDR1 is SEHNR and CDR2 is FQNEAQ (reference sequence). The CDR3 spells CASRYPLAGGPDEQFF. The CDR3 nucleotides are TGTGCCAGCAGGTACCCTCTAGCGGGGGGCCCTGATGAGCAGTTCTTC.

CDR3 amino acids: CASSWGCQETQYF. In DNA, the CDR3 is TGTGCCAGCAGCTGGGGGTGCCAAGAGACCCAGTACTTC. The rearrangement joins TRBV5-6 to TRBJ2-5; perhaps D is TRBD1 or TRBD2 (5 bases each). CDR1 is SGHDT, CDR2 YYEEEE, per germline. V lost 3 bases and J lost 1, with 7 bases in between. The CDR3 covers 13 residues. Combining the CDR3 with reference TRBV5-6 and TRBJ2-5 gives the whole variable domain DAGVTQSPTHLIKTRGQQVTLRCSPKSGHDTVSWYQQALGQGPQFIFQYYEEEERQRGNFPDRFSGHQFPNYSSELNVNALLLGDSALYLCASSWGCQETQYFGPGTRLLVL.

This clonotype was seen a few times. The chain uses TRBV7-8 and TRBJ2-1; tentatively, D is TRBD2 (5 bases). This CDR3 region has 16 residues. Germline V gene data show CDR1 as SGHVS and CDR2 as FQNEAQ. V was trimmed by 1 base and J by 6 bases, leaving 16 bases between them. The CDR3 nucleotides are TGTGCCAGCAGCTTAGTATTGGCGGGTCGCCGCAATGAGCAGTTCTTC. It codes for CASSLVLAGRRNEQFF.

The rearrangement joins TRBV6-2 or TRBV6-3 to TRBJ2-7, with D maybe TRBD1 (6 bases). The V and J ends lost 4 bases and 3 bases respectively, with 10 bases between them. The CDR3 has 13 amino acids. Germline assignment: CDR1 MNHEY and CDR2 SVGEGT. This chain's CDR3 is CASSSDSRYEQYF. CDR3 nucleotides: TGTGCCAGCAGTTCGGACAGCCGCTACGAGCAGTACTTC.

The genes are TRBV3-1 and TRBJ2-2; D might be TRBD2 (6 bases). The CDR3 spans 17 residues. In germline, CDR1 is LGHDT, CDR2 YNNKEL (reference sequence). Trimming left V 0 bases short and J 6 bases short, with 17 bases between. The CDR3 DNA follows: TGTGCCAGCAGCCAAGATCTTGCTAGCGAGGAGGCCGGGGAGCTGTTTTTT. It specifies CASSQDLASEEAGELFF.

This clonotype was seen more than once but under ten times. The genes are TRBV7-8 and TRBJ2-7; a weak D match, TRBD1 (5 bases). The CDR3 runs to 12 residues. V lost 8 bases and J 1 base, leaving 9 bases between the germline ends. Germline CDR1 and CDR2: SGHVS and FQNEAQ. The CDR3 nucleotides read TGTGCCAGCCAGGGCAGGTCCTACGAGCAGTACTTC. Translated: CASQGRSYEQYF.

Only a few counts were recorded for this clonotype. The chain uses TRBV28 and TRBJ2-5, with 7 bases fitting TRBD1. Germline V gene data show CDR1 as MDHEN and CDR2 as SYDVKM. This CDR3 has 15 residues. Trimming removed 5 bases from V and 4 bases from J; junction bases left unmatched: 10. The CDR3 sequence is CASSPRTGRRETQYF. In DNA form, the CDR3 reads TGTGCCAGCAGTCCCCGGACAGGTCGGAGAGAGACCCAGTACTTC.

This clonotype was detected only a few times. The rearrangement uses TRBV9 and TRBJ2-7; 7 nucleotides line up with TRBD1. CDR3 length: 15 residues. Germline lookup yields CDR1 SGDLS and CDR2 YYNGEE. The V segment lost 0 bases and the J segment 6 bases; nucleotides outside the gene matches: 9. DNA for the CDR3: TGTGCCAGCAGCGTAGATCGGACAGGTGTTCCCGAGCAGTACTTC. Translation gives CASSVDRTGVPEQYF.

This clonotype was counted a few times. The chain is built from TRBV28 and TRBJ2-5, with D perhaps assigned TRBD1 or TRBD2 (5 bases each). The assigned J gene may be wrong: the sequence end matches TRBJ2-7 better. There are 16 residues in the CDR3. Looked up from germline, CDR1 is MDHEN and CDR2 is SYDVKM. CDR3 DNA sequence: TGTGCCAGCAGTATGGGCCCCGGGACCAACTACTACGAGCAGTACTTC. Translation gives CASSMGPGTNYYEQYF.

V usage is TRBV5-5 and J usage is TRBJ2-3; 10 bases align to TRBD1. The CDR3 covers 16 residues. Unmatched junction bases numbered 8, after V lost 4 bases and J lost 3 bases. The germline CDR1 and CDR2 sequences are SGHKS and YYEKEE (reference sequence). The CDR3 sequence is CASSHQGTGVTDTQYF. Here the CDR3 DNA reads TGTGCCAGCAGCCACCAGGGGACAGGGGTAACAGATACGCAGTATTTT. Variable domain in full (rest from reference TRBV5-5 and TRBJ2-3): DAGVTQSPTHLIKTRGQQVTLRCSPISGHKSVSWYQQVLGQGPQFIFQYYEKEERGRGNFPDRFSARQFPNYSSELNVNALLLGDSALYLCASSHQGTGVTDTQYFGPGTRLTVL.

This clonotype was detected only a few times. The rearrangement joins TRBV6-6 to TRBJ2-7; D might be TRBD1 or TRBD2, each matching 6 bases. The CDR3 consists of 16 residues. V was cut by 4 bases and J by 7 bases, with 23 bases left in between. Germline CDR1 is MNHNY and CDR2 is SVGAGI (reference sequence). CDR3 nucleotides: TGTGCCAGCAGTTCCGGCGTCCTAGCGACAGGTTCGGAGCAGTACTTC. Its translation: CASSSGVLATGSEQYF.

This clonotype was observed a handful of times. The genes are TRBV4-2 and TRBJ2-3; maybe TRBD2 (5 bases). Germline-derived CDR1 and CDR2 are LGHNA and YNFKEQ. The CDR3 runs 14 residues. With 0 bases removed from V and 5 bases from J, the gap between germline ends came to 9 bases. The DNA for the CDR3 is TGTGCCAGCAGCCAAGATCCGGCGGGAGATACGCAGTATTTT. This codes for CASSQDPAGDTQYF.

In the case of this clonotype: This likely traces to a read error, being one base from a far larger clone. J is TRBJ2-5 and V is TRBV7-9; 13 bases are shared with TRBD2. From germline, CDR1 is SEHNR and CDR2 FQNEAQ (reference sequence). The CDR3 covers 16 residues. Trimming removed 1 base from V and 11 bases from J; junction bases left unmatched: 10. This CDR3 is CASSLGLAGGYNEQYF. DNA of the CDR3: TGTGCCAGCAGCTTAGGACTAGCGGGGGGCTACAATGAGCAGTACTTC.

This clonotype was counted between two and nine times. V gene TRBV4-1 combines with J gene TRBJ2-1, with D hard to call. The germline gives CDR1 MGHRA, CDR2 YSYEKL. Trimming took 1 base from V and 0 from J, leaving 1 base between them. The CDR3 covers 13 residues. CDR3 DNA sequence: TGCGCCAGCAGCCAAGCCTCCTACAATGAGCAGTTCTTC. Protein sequence: CASSQASYNEQFF.

The chain recombines TRBV20-1 with TRBJ2-1, with TRBD1 identical over 8 bases. V gave up 4 bases and J gave up 5 bases; unmatched junction bases: 4. CDR1 is DFQATT, CDR2 SNEGSKA, per germline (reference sequence). The CDR3 is 13 residues long. CDR3 protein: CSANRGFNNEQFF. The CDR3 DNA follows: TGCAGTGCTAACAGGGGGTTTAACAATGAGCAGTTCTTC.

This clonotype was seen ten or more times. The gene calls are TRBV29-1 and TRBJ2-1; perhaps TRBD1 as D (6 bases). Trimming stripped 3 bases from V and 4 bases from J, with 16 bases between. This CDR3 spans 15 amino acids. CDR1 SQVTM and CDR2 ANQGSEA come from the germline V gene. For the CDR3, the DNA is TGCAGCGTTGATGAGGGGGTTACCTCATACAATGAGCAGTTCTTC. Its protein is CSVDEGVTSYNEQFF.

Points on this clonotype: Just one base apart from a much larger clone, this may be a read error. The rearrangement links TRBV11-2 to TRBJ2-7; 8 bases agree with TRBD2. CDR3 size: 17 residues. The V gene end was trimmed by 4 bases and the J gene end by 2 bases; junction bases not matched to a gene: 13. CDR1 is SGHAT, CDR2 FQNNGV, per germline. This CDR3 reads CASSSGRTSRSTYEQYF. The CDR3 DNA sequence: TGTGCCAGCAGCTCTGGAAGGACTAGCAGGAGCACCTACGAGCAGTACTTC.

As regards this clonotype: Its ends do not fully match the called genes, so a read error is possible. V usage is TRBV5-8 and J usage is TRBJ2-2; no definite D call. Germline CDR1 is SGHTS and CDR2 is YDEGEE. There are 15 residues in the CDR3. The CDR3 loop reads CASNLVRGNTGELFF. The CDR3 DNA follows: TGTGCCAGCAACTTGGTTAGAGGGAACACCGGGGAGCTGTTTTTT. The complete variable domain, with remaining parts taken from reference TRBV5-8 and TRBJ2-2, reads EAGVTQSPTHLIKTRGQQATLRCSPISGHTSVYWYQQALGLGLQFLLWYDEGEERNRGNFPPRFSGRQFPNYSSELNVNALELEDSALYLCASNLVRGNTGELFFGEGSRLTVL.

The genes are TRBV19 and TRBJ2-7; D is unresolved. The CDR3 is 15 residues long. Germline V lookup: CDR1 LNHDA, CDR2 SQIVND (reference sequence). Trimming pared 0 bases from V and 3 bases from J, leaving 12 bases between. CDR3 region: CASSIDNADFYEQYF. The CDR3 coding sequence is TGTGCCAGTAGTATAGACAACGCAGATTTCTACGAGCAGTACTTC.

The chain uses TRBV12-5 and TRBJ2-7; 8 nucleotides line up with TRBD2. The CDR3 loop spans 14 amino acids. The germline gives CDR1 LGHNT, CDR2 FRNRAP. The V and J ends lost 7 bases and 5 bases, in that order; junction bases with no gene match: 10. In nucleotides, the CDR3 is TGTGCTAGTGTTGGGGAAGCGGGAGCCCACGAGCAGTACTTC. It codes for CASVGEAGAHEQYF. Supplemented by reference TRBV12-5 and TRBJ2-7, the full variable domain reads DARVTQTPRHKVTEMGQEVTMRCQPILGHNTVFWYRQTMMQGLELLAYFRNRAPLDDSGMPKDRFSAEMPDATLATLKIQPSEPRDSAVYFCASVGEAGAHEQYFGPGTRLTVT.

The CDR3 region is CSARDQWGWDTQYF. The CDR3 nucleotides are TGCAGTGCTAGAGACCAATGGGGGTGGGATACGCAGTATTTT. The V call is TRBV20-1, the J call TRBJ2-3; TRBD1 or TRBD2 may be the D gene (5 bases each). Looked up from germline, CDR1 is DFQATT and CDR2 is SNEGSKA (reference sequence). The CDR3 sequence is 14 residues long. V lost 0 bases and J 6 bases, leaving 13 bases between the germline ends.

With regard to this clonotype: This may stem from a read error, because a much larger clone lies one nucleotide away. The chain combines TRBV7-9 with TRBJ2-7; D remains unclear. The CDR3 contains 13 residues. Germline lookup yields CDR1 SEHNR and CDR2 FQNEAQ (reference sequence). This chain's CDR3 is CVSSSGDGYEQYF. CDR3 sequence (DNA): TGTGTCAGCAGCTCAGGCGACGGCTACGAGCAGTACTTC.

The genes are TRBV29-1 and TRBJ1-2, with 9 bases fitting TRBD1. Trimming removed 1 base from V and 8 bases from J; junction bases left unmatched: 8. The germline V gene encodes CDR1 SQVTM and CDR2 ANQGSEA. The CDR3 covers 14 residues. DNA for the CDR3: TGCAGCGTTGAAGCATGGGGACAGGGAGTGGGCTACACCTTC. This codes for CSVEAWGQGVGYTF.